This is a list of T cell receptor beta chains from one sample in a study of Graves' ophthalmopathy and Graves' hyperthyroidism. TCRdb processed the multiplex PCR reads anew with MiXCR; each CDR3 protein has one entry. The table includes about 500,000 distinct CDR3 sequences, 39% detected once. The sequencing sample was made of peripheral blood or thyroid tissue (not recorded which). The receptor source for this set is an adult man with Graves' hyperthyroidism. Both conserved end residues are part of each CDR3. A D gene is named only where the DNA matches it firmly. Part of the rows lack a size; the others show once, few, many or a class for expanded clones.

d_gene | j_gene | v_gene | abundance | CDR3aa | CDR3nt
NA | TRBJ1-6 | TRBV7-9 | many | CASSPTGSHNNSPLHF | TGTGCCAGCAGCCCAACAGGGTCCCATAATAATTCACCCCTCCACTTT
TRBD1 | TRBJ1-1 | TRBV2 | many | CASSPRTGRTTEAFF | TGTGCCAGCAGTCCACGGACAGGTAGGACCACTGAAGCTTTCTTT
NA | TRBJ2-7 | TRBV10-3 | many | CAISESVRASFF | TGTGCCATCAGTGAGTCGGTCAGGGCATCTTTTTTC
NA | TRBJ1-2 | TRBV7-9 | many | CASSPTTGRGGYTF | TGTGCCAGCAGCCCTACTACAGGGCGAGGTGGCTACACCTTC
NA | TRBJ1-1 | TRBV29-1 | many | CSVEVWGTEAFF | TGCAGCGTTGAAGTATGGGGGACTGAAGCTTTCTTT
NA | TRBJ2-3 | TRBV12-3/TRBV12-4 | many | CASSQITDTQYF | TGTGCCAGCAGTCAAATCACAGATACGCAGTATTTT
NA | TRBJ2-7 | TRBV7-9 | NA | CASRQFPSSNEQYF | TGTGCCTCCCGACAGTTCCCATCCTCCAATGAGCAGTACTTC
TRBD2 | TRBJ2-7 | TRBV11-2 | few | CASSKGTSGRRNEQYF | TGTGCCAGCAGCAAAGGGACTAGCGGGAGGAGAAACGAGCAGTACTTC
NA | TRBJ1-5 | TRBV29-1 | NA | CAWSYMGNQPQHF | TGTGCCTGGAGTTATATGGGCAATCAGCCCCAGCATTTT
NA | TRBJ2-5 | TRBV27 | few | CASRPPGASQETQYF | TGTGCCAGCAGGCCCCCGGGGGCCAGCCAAGAGACCCAGTACTTC
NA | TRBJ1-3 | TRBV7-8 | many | CASSLWGGSSGNTIYF | TGTGCCAGCAGCTTATGGGGGGGAAGCTCTGGAAACACCATATATTTT
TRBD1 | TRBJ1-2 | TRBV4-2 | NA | CASSQRTGGVIPPGYTF | TGTGCCAGCAGCCAACGGACAGGGGGCGTGATTCCTCCTGGCTACACCTTC
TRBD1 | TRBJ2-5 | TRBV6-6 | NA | CANSKRQGSGETQYF | TGTGCCAACAGTAAAAGACAGGGGTCGGGAGAGACCCAGTACTTC
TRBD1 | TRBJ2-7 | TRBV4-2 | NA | CASSQDRGTWGEQYF | TGTGCCAGCAGCCAGGACAGGGGAACGTGGGGGGAGCAGTACTTC
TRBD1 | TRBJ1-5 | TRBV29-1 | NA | CSVGTDQHF | TGCAGCGTGGGGACAGACCAGCATTTT
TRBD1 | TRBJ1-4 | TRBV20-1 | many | CSARTGTGASELFF | TGCAGTGCCCGCACCGGGACAGGGGCCTCTGAGCTGTTTTTT
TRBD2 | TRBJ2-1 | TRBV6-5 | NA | CASSFVAGGYNEQFF | TGTGCCAGCAGCTTTGTAGCGGGGGGCTACAATGAGCAGTTCTTC
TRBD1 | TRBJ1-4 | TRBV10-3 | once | CAISGDRGELFF | TGTGCCATCAGTGGCGACAGGGGAGAACTGTTTTTT
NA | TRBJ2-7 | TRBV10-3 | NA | CASSGEVPYNEQYF | TGTGCCAGCAGTGGCGAGGTCCCCTACAATGAGCAGTACTTC
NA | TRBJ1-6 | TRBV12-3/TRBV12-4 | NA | CASVQGNNSPLHF | TGTGCCAGCGTGCAGGGGAATAATTCACCCCTCCACTTT
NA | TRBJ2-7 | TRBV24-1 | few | CATSDSLATSEQYF | TGTGCCACCAGTGATTCCCTAGCGACTAGCGAGCAGTACTTC
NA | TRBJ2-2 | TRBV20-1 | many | CSARGFTGRETGELFF | TGCAGTGCTAGAGGGTTCACAGGGAGAGAGACCGGGGAGCTGTTTTTT
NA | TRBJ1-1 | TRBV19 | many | CASSILQWNTEAFF | TGTGCCAGTAGTATATTACAGTGGAACACTGAAGCTTTCTTT
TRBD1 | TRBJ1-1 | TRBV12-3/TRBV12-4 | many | CASRDRGEAFF | TGTGCCAGCAGAGACAGGGGTGAAGCTTTCTTT
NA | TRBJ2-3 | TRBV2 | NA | CASILVLATDTQYF | TGTGCCAGCATTCTGGTACTAGCAACCGATACGCAGTATTTT
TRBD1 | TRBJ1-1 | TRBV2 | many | CASSNPGTGDTEAFF | TGTGCCAGCAGTAACCCCGGGACAGGGGACACTGAAGCTTTCTTT
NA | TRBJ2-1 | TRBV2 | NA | CASSSTILRHNEQFF | TGTGCCAGCAGCTCTACGATCCTCAGGCACAATGAGCAGTTCTTC
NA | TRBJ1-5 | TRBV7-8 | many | CASSVGHAKRNQPQHF | TGTGCCAGCAGCGTAGGACACGCCAAACGCAATCAGCCCCAGCATTTT
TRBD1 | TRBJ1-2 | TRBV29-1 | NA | CSVEGGDWTGTESGYTF | TGCAGCGTTGAAGGGGGGGATTGGACAGGGACCGAGAGCGGCTACACCTTC
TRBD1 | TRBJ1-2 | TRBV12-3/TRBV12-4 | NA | CASSNTPRDRYGYTF | TGTGCCAGCAGTAACACCCCCCGGGACAGATATGGCTACACCTTC
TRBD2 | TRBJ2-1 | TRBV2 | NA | CASSEGRGGSYNEQFF | TGTGCCAGCAGTGAAGGGCGCGGGGGCTCCTACAATGAGCAGTTCTTC
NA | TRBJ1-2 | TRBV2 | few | CASSDTPHTGSRGYGYTF | TGTGCCAGCAGCGATACCCCCCACACAGGGAGCCGGGGCTATGGCTACACCTTC
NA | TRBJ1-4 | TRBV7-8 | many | CASSPRTGVELFF | TGTGCCAGCAGCCCGCGGACGGGCGTGGAACTGTTTTTT
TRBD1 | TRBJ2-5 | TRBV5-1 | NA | CASSFGQEITGETQYF | TGCGCCAGCAGTTTCGGACAGGAAATCACCGGGGAGACCCAGTACTTC
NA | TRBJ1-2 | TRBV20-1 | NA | CSAGTGGQIYGYTF | TGCAGTGCAGGGACTGGGGGACAAATCTATGGCTACACCTTC
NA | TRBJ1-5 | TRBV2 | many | CASSGAGGNQPQHF | TGTGCCAGCAGTGGGGCAGGGGGCAATCAGCCCCAGCATTTT
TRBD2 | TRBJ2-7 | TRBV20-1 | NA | CSATGLAQYF | TGCAGTGCTACCGGACTAGCGCAGTACTTC
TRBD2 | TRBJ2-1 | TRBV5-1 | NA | CASSSHRGTSGSYNGQFF | TGCGCCAGCAGCTCGCACCGAGGGACTAGCGGGAGCTACAATGGGCAGTTCTTC
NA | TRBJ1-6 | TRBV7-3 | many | CASSQSGGPGSPLHF | TGTGCCAGCAGCCAAAGTGGGGGGCCGGGTTCACCCCTCCACTTT
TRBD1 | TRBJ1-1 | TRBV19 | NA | CASSLGQGTAEAFF | TGTGCCAGTAGTCTGGGACAGGGTACCGCTGAAGCTTTCTTT
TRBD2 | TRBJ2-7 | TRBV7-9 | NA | CASSPLSGGSYEQYF | TGTGCCAGCTCACCACTTAGCGGGGGCTCCTACGAGCAGTACTTC
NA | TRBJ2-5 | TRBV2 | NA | CASSADWYQETQYF | TGTGCCAGCAGTGCGGACTGGTACCAAGAGACCCAGTACTTC
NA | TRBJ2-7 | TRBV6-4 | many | CASSQRDGREQYF | TGTGCCAGCAGTCAAAGAGATGGGCGCGAGCAGTACTTC
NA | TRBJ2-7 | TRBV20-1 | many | CSAREGWQGNEQYF | TGCAGTGCTAGAGAGGGGTGGCAGGGAAACGAGCAGTACTTC
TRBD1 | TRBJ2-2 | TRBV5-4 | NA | CASSSSPPDRVDNGELFF | TGTGCCAGCAGCTCCAGCCCTCCAGACAGGGTCGATAACGGGGAGCTGTTTTTT
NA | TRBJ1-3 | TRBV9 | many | CASSVVEDPGNTIYF | TGTGCCAGCAGCGTAGTCGAGGATCCAGGAAACACCATATATTTT
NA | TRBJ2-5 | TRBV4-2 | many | CASSQEGGTQYF | TGTGCCAGCAGCCAAGAGGGGGGGACCCAGTACTTC
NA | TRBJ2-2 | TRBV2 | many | CASSFRGDGELFF | TGTGCCAGCAGTTTCAGGGGTGACGGGGAGCTGTTTTTT
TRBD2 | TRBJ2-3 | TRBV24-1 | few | CATSDPLAGTDTQYF | TGTGCCACCAGTGACCCCCTAGCGGGAACAGATACGCAGTATTTT
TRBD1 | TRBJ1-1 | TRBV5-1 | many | CASSFGLTGTGLNTEAFF | TGCGCCAGCAGCTTCGGTTTGACCGGGACAGGTTTGAACACTGAAGCTTTCTTT
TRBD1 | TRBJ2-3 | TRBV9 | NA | CASSVEQGAATTDTQYF | TGTGCCAGCAGCGTAGAACAGGGGGCAGCAACCACAGATACGCAGTATTTT
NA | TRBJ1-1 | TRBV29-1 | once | CSSQGETEAFF | TGCAGCTCACAGGGTGAAACTGAAGCTTTCTTT
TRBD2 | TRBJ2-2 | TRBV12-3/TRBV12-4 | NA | CASSPLAGGLTGELFF | TGTGCCAGCAGCCCTCTAGCGGGGGGTCTAACCGGGGAGCTGTTTTTT
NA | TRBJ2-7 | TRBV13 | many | CASSPRGPSYEQYF | TGTGCCAGCAGCCCCCGGGGCCCTTCCTACGAGCAGTACTTC